This TCR beta chain was sequenced for a study of CD8+ T cells in alopecia areata. This CDR3 is built from 15 residues. Germline CDR1 is SGHTA and CDR2 is FQGNSA. The V and J ends lost 3 bases and 1 base respectively, with 13 bases between them. cDNA prepared by RNA extraction and subsequent reverse transcription served as the template for sequencing. Sequencing was performed with immunoSEQ multiplex PCR; in TCRdb, only in-frame clones are kept and a portion is missing. The table has around 190,000 clones, around three fifths seen once. The treatment was: oral pan-JAK inhibitor, 5-10 mg twice daily. Specimen: CD4+ T cells sorted from blood, collected at week 4, from a patient treated with tofacitinib. The chain joins TRBV7-2 to TRBJ2-7; D uncertain. The clonotype was recovered from a human donor with alopecia areata. The CDR3 nucleotides read TGTGCCAGCAGCTTTCCTGGTGGAAGGTCCTACGAGCAGTACTTC. Translating gives CASSFPGGRSYEQYF. The variable domain in full, completed from reference TRBV7-2 and TRBJ2-7, reads GAGVSQSPSNKVTEKGKDVELRCDPISGHTALYWYRQSLGQGLEFLIYFQGNSAPDKSGLPSDRFSAERTGGSVSTLTIQRTQQEDSAVYLCASSFPGGRSYEQYFGPGTRLTVT.